This TCR beta chain was retrieved from a study of identical twins. Study-level findings and limits: Surplus twin overlap in beta out-of-frame sequences was less pronounced. Cord blood beta clonotypes present at high abundance carried fewer insertions; no such pattern appeared in memory repertoires.

TCRdb reanalysed the 5' RACE reads using MiXCR and keeps one entry per CDR3 protein. The profile shows about 530,000 distinct CDR3 sequences, roughly 15% of them singletons. Germline values: CDR1 KGHSH, CDR2 LQKENI. This CDR3 is built from 14 residues. The V and J ends lost 0 bases and 2 bases respectively, with 6 bases between them. This clonotype was detected only a few times. The antigen is not known. These sequences were also reported in another study, on yellow fever vaccine responses in identical twins.

Input material: CD4+ T cells sorted from blood. The receptor was isolated from a woman younger than 35 in good health. The V gene is TRBV18, the J gene TRBJ2-3; D possibly corresponds to TRBD1 (6 bases). CDR3 loop: CASSPPGHTDTQYF. The CDR3 region has the DNA TGTGCCAGCTCACCACCGGGACACACAGATACGCAGTATTTT.